Listed here are 27 T cell receptor beta chains from one sample, sequenced in a study of cytomegalovirus exposure and HLA in healthy donors. With 60 Vbeta and 13 Jbeta primers, the PCR was carried out. Produced via immunoSEQ multiplex PCR; TCRdb's table is partial and in-frame only. The data hold roughly 110,000 clones, with roughly 76% observed a single time. What was sequenced was PBMCs. The receptors derive from a woman aged 45-60 years in good health and CMV-seropositive.

This clone showed up just a few times. The chain recombines TRBV30 with TRBJ1-1, with TRBD1 matching over 7 bases. The CDR3 contains 14 residues. V lost 1 base and J lost 5; bases outside the gene matches: 7. Germline values: CDR1 GTSNPN, CDR2 SVGIG (reference sequence). In DNA form, the CDR3 reads TGTGCCTGGAGTGCGGACAGGTGGCAGACTGAAGCTTTCTTT. Encoded protein: CAWSADRWQTEAFF.

The chain couples TRBV30 to TRBJ1-5; D ambiguous. The CDR3 loop spans 14 amino acids. Trimming shortened V by 1 base and J by 4 bases, and 11 bases separated the two germline ends. Germline V gene data show CDR1 as GTSNPN and CDR2 as SVGIG (reference sequence). The CDR3 nucleotides are TGTGCCTGGAGTGACCCGGGAACTAATCAGCCCCAGCATTTT. Its protein product is CAWSDPGTNQPQHF.

The chain uses TRBV7-2 and TRBJ1-3, with D uncertain. The V end lost 6 bases, the J end lost 0 bases, and 6 bases lay between the germline ends. Germline V lookup: CDR1 SGHTA, CDR2 FQGNSA. CDR3 length: 13 amino acids. Here the CDR3 reads CASSHSSGNTIYF. In nucleotides, the CDR3 is TGTGCCAGCAGTCACAGCTCTGGAAACACCATATATTTT. Variable domain in full (rest from reference TRBV7-2 and TRBJ1-3): GAGVSQSPSNKVTEKGKDVELRCDPISGHTALYWYRQSLGQGLEFLIYFQGNSAPDKSGLPSDRFSAERTGGSVSTLTIQRTQQEDSAVYLCASSHSSGNTIYFGEGSWLTVV.

The V and J genes are TRBV7-9 and TRBJ2-5, with 8 bases that match TRBD1. The CDR3 has 12 amino acids. The junction had 3 bases not matched to a gene; V was cut back by 8 bases and J by 4 bases. Germline CDR1 and CDR2: SEHNR and FQNEAQ (reference sequence). CDR3 bases: TGTGCCAGCGGAACAGGGGGAGAGACCCAGTACTTC. It yields the protein CASGTGGETQYF.

The chain is built from TRBV6-1 and TRBJ2-1; TRBD2 is a possible D gene (6 bases). The CDR3 sequence is 15 residues long. Germline CDR1 reads MNHNS; CDR2 reads SASEGT. Trimming took 9 bases from V and 8 from J, leaving 23 bases between them. The CDR3 region is CASTGRDSLLDEQFF. CDR3 DNA sequence: TGTGCCAGTACCGGCCGGGACTCCCTTTTGGATGAGCAGTTCTTC.

This rearrangement joins TRBV5-1 to TRBJ1-1; tentatively, D is TRBD1 (6 bases). Germline CDR1 and CDR2: SGHRS and YFSETQ. This CDR3 has 16 residues. The V gene lost 4 bases and the J gene lost 1 base, with 17 bases spanning the gap. For the CDR3, the DNA is TGCGCCAGCAGCGTACAGGGTTGGGGTGGGAACACTGAAGCTTTCTTT. Protein product: CASSVQGWGGNTEAFF. The full variable domain, its missing parts supplied by reference TRBV5-1 and TRBJ1-1, is KAGVTQTPRYLIKTRGQQVTLSCSPISGHRSVSWYQQTPGQGLQFLFEYFSETQRNKGNFPGRFSGRQFSNSRSEMNVSTLELGDSALYLCASSVQGWGGNTEAFFGQGTRLTVV.

The rearrangement uses TRBV5-1 and TRBJ2-6; 11 bases match TRBD1. The CDR3 sequence is 19 residues long. Trimming at V came to 1 base and at J to 4 bases, leaving 10 bases not matched to a gene. Germline loops: CDR1 SGHRS, CDR2 YFSETQ. CDR3 residues: CASSLFRTGGAGGANVLTF. The CDR3 region has the DNA TGCGCCAGCAGCTTGTTTAGGACAGGGGGCGCGGGGGGGGCCAACGTCCTGACTTTC.

The gene calls are TRBV7-9 and TRBJ2-1; the D gene is possibly TRBD2 (6 bases). Per the germline V gene, CDR1 is SEHNR and CDR2 is FQNEAQ (reference sequence). V lost 4 bases and J lost 8, with 9 bases in between. The CDR3 is 12 residues long. CDR3 sequence reads: CASSSRDYEQFF. The CDR3 DNA reads TGTGCCAGCAGCTCGCGGGACTATGAGCAGTTCTTC. Full variable domain (rest looked up from reference TRBV7-9 and TRBJ2-1): DTGVSQNPRHKITKRGQNVTFRCDPISEHNRLYWYRQTLGQGPEFLTYFQNEAQLEKSRLLSDRFSAERPKGSFSTLEIQRTEQGDSAMYLCASSSRDYEQFFGPGTRLTVL.

The chain is built from TRBV9 and TRBJ1-6; D gene uncertain. Germline V gene data show CDR1 as SGDLS and CDR2 as YYNGEE. CDR3 length equals 13 residues. V was cut by 2 bases and J by 8 bases, with 8 bases left in between. The CDR3 is CASSVRGYSPLHF. CDR3 coding DNA: TGTGCCAGCAGCGTCCGCGGGTATTCACCCCTCCACTTT. Together with reference TRBV9 and TRBJ1-6, the CDR3 gives the full variable domain: DSGVTQTPKHLITATGQRVTLRCSPRSGDLSVYWYQQSLDQGLQFLIQYYNGEERAKGNILERFSAQQFPDLHSELNLSSLELGDSALYFCASSVRGYSPLHFGNGTRLTVT.

The chain employs TRBV30 and TRBJ1-4; no reliable D call. Trimming took 0 bases from V and 6 from J, leaving 14 bases between them. The CDR3 totals 15 residues. Germline CDR1 is GTSNPN and CDR2 is SVGIG (reference sequence). CDR3 amino acids: CAWSVKTPFDEKLFF. For the CDR3, the DNA is TGTGCCTGGAGTGTAAAGACACCGTTTGATGAAAAACTGTTTTTT.

The chain is built from TRBV19 and TRBJ2-1; D uncertain. V lost 7 bases to trimming and J lost 5 bases, with 24 bases between them. The CDR3 has 17 residues. Germline values: CDR1 LNHDA, CDR2 SQIVND (reference sequence). CDR3 DNA sequence: TGTGCCAGTACCCAAGACCCGGGTTCTGCCTTACACAATGAGCAGTTCTTC. It codes for CASTQDPGSALHNEQFF.

The chain carries TRBV30 and TRBJ2-7; a weak D match, TRBD1 (6 bases). Trimming left V 1 base short and J 7 bases short, with 14 bases between. This CDR3 region has 13 residues. Per the germline V gene, CDR1 is GTSNPN and CDR2 is SVGIG (reference sequence). This chain's CDR3 is CAWSATGPREQYF. CDR3 nucleotides: TGTGCCTGGAGTGCGACAGGCCCCAGGGAGCAGTACTTC.

V usage is TRBV5-1 and J usage is TRBJ1-1; 9 positions agree with TRBD1. V shed 4 bases, J shed 0 bases, and the junction held 7 bases outside the gene matches. This CDR3 contains 16 residues. CDR1 is SGHRS, CDR2 YFSETQ, per germline. The CDR3 DNA is TGCGCCAGCAGCCGGACGGGACAGGGTTTGAACACTGAAGCTTTCTTT. It is translated as CASSRTGQGLNTEAFF. The full variable domain, with the rest looked up from reference TRBV5-1 and TRBJ1-1, is KAGVTQTPRYLIKTRGQQVTLSCSPISGHRSVSWYQQTPGQGLQFLFEYFSETQRNKGNFPGRFSGRQFSNSRSEMNVSTLELGDSALYLCASSRTGQGLNTEAFFGQGTRLTVV.

The chain uses TRBV9 and TRBJ1-2; 10 nucleotides match TRBD1. The ends lost 4 bases at V and 6 bases at J; junction bases unmatched: 9. The germline CDR1 and CDR2 sequences are SGDLS and YYNGEE. This CDR3 contains 15 residues. The CDR3 bases are TGTGCCAGCAGCCTGACGGGACAGGGGATTGATGGCTACACCTTC. Amino acids: CASSLTGQGIDGYTF.

The chain carries TRBV7-6 and TRBJ1-3; a possible D gene is TRBD1 (5 bases). The germline V gene has CDR1 SGHVS and CDR2 FNYEAQ. The CDR3 has 17 residues. V was cut by 5 bases and J by 0 bases, with 17 bases left in between. The CDR3 region is CASSANPGGGSGNTIYF. The CDR3 DNA reads as TGTGCCAGCAGCGCAAACCCGGGGGGGGGCTCTGGAAACACCATATATTTT.

The chain joins TRBV4-2 to TRBJ2-5; TRBD2 agrees at 7 bases. V was clipped by 1 base and J by 7 bases; unmatched bases: 3. This CDR3 comprises 13 residues. The germline gives CDR1 LGHNA, CDR2 YNFKEQ. The CDR3 DNA follows: TGTGCCAGCAGCCAAGGGTGGGGGGGGACCCAGTACTTC. Its translation is CASSQGWGGTQYF.

To note about this clone: Other nucleotide sequences from this sample produce the same CDR3. This chain uses TRBV19 with TRBJ1-2; 9 nucleotides agree with TRBD1. Trimming cost V 6 bases and J 2 bases; bases outside gene matches: 7. The CDR3 is made up of 15 amino acids. Germline-derived CDR1 and CDR2 are LNHDA and SQIVND (reference sequence). The CDR3 DNA reads TGTGCCAGTAGCTCCCCCGGACAGGGGAACTATGGCTACACCTTC. Protein sequence: CASSSPGQGNYGYTF. The full variable domain, its missing parts supplied by reference TRBV19 and TRBJ1-2, is DGGITQSPKYLFRKEGQNVTLSCEQNLNHDAMYWYRQDPGQGLRLIYYSQIVNDFQKGDIAEGYSVSREKKESFPLTVTSAQKNPTAFYLCASSSPGQGNYGYTFGSGTRLTVV.

The chain joins TRBV6-5 to TRBJ1-2, with a tentative D call TRBD1 (6 bases). V gave up 6 bases and J gave up 3 bases, with 14 bases separating them. The CDR3 contains 14 residues. CDR1 is MNHEY and CDR2 is SVGAGI in the germline V gene. The CDR3, as DNA: TGTGCCAGCAGCCTTGTCGGACAGTACTATGGCTACACCTTC. This encodes CASSLVGQYYGYTF.

This clone came up once. V and J are TRBV9 and TRBJ2-2; 7 bases align to TRBD1. Germline CDR1 SGDLS, CDR2 YYNGEE. The CDR3 runs to 15 residues. The ends lost 3 bases at V and 2 bases at J; junction bases unmatched: 4. The CDR3: CASSGQGYNTGELFF. CDR3 sequence (DNA): TGTGCCAGCAGCGGACAGGGTTACAACACCGGGGAGCTGTTTTTT.

This clone has just one count. One junction end does not reproduce the germline sequence, and a read error may be involved. The rearrangement joins TRBV7-9 to TRBJ1-1, with a weak D call TRBD1 (5 bases). The CDR3 is 17 amino acids. CDR1 is SEHNR and CDR2 is FQNEAQ in the germline V gene (reference sequence). CDR3 DNA sequence: TGTTCCAGCAGCTTAGTCAGGGCCCTGAGCATGAACACTGAAGCTTTCTTT. It specifies CSSSLVRALSMNTEAFF.

The chain recombines TRBV7-8 with TRBJ2-2, with 13 bases lining up with TRBD2. V dropped 5 bases and J dropped 7; count of bases not matched to a gene: 7. CDR1 is SGHVS, CDR2 FQNEAQ, per germline. This CDR3 region has 16 residues. CDR3 amino acids: CASSLTSGGAVGELFF. The CDR3 nucleotides read TGTGCCAGCAGCCTTACTAGCGGGGGGGCGGTCGGGGAGCTGTTTTTT.

V and J are TRBV6-1 and TRBJ1-2; D perhaps matches TRBD1 (6 bases). Per germline, CDR1 MNHNS and CDR2 SASEGT. V was trimmed by 4 bases and J by 2 bases, leaving 11 bases between them. The CDR3 spans 14 residues. CDR3 in amino acids: CASSGDTGNYGYTF. Written as DNA, the CDR3 is TGTGCCAGCAGTGGAGATACAGGGAACTATGGCTACACCTTC.

This chain joins TRBV5-4 and TRBJ2-1; TRBD1 matches at 7 bases. The CDR3 is 14 amino acids. Trimming took 4 bases from V and 4 from J; bases not matched to a gene: 5. Per germline, CDR1 SGHNT and CDR2 YYREEE (reference sequence). Here the CDR3 DNA reads TGTGCCAGCAGCAACCGGGACAGTTACAATGAGCAGTTCTTC. Translating it yields CASSNRDSYNEQFF.

The chain uses TRBV6-5 and TRBJ1-2; 7 bases match TRBD1. This CDR3 is built from 15 residues. CDR1 is MNHEY, CDR2 SVGAGI, per germline. J gave up 2 bases and V 7 bases, and 10 bases lay outside the gene matches. As DNA, the CDR3 is TGTGCCAGCAACCCACGGGGGACAGCAAACTATGGCTACACCTTC. Amino acids: CASNPRGTANYGYTF.

This clone was seen just once. The chain employs TRBV4-3 and TRBJ2-7; maybe TRBD1 (6 bases). V was cut by 4 bases and J by 2 bases, with 24 bases left in between. The germline V gene has CDR1 LGHNA and CDR2 YSLEER. CDR3 size: 18 residues. DNA for the CDR3: TGCGCCAGCAGCCGACAACTGACGGCTCAGGGGACCCCCTACGAGCAGTACTTC. Its translation: CASSRQLTAQGTPYEQYF.

The chain recombines TRBV6-1 with TRBJ2-7, with D tentatively TRBD2 (6 bases). Trimming cost V 6 bases and J 1 base, with 13 bases left between them. CDR3 length: 14 amino acids. Germline values: CDR1 MNHNS, CDR2 SASEGT. The CDR3 coding sequence is TGTGCCAGCAGGGGCCGGGGGATTTCCTACGAGCAGTACTTC. Its protein product is CASRGRGISYEQYF.

V and J are TRBV28 and TRBJ1-3, with D uncertain. This CDR3 spans 16 amino acids. Germline values: CDR1 MDHEN, CDR2 SYDVKM. The V gene lost 2 bases and the J gene lost 4 bases, with 15 bases spanning the gap. The DNA for the CDR3 is TGTGCCAGCAGTTTAGATCTCTATTTTGAGGGAAACACCATATATTTT. Translating gives CASSLDLYFEGNTIYF.